This T cell receptor (beta chain) was sequenced in a study of naive and memory T cell subsets. Findings and caveats of the study: Between naive and memory subsets, TCR abundance power law exponents differed. RNA-based TCR counts may shift with T cell activation and differentiation.

This clonotype was detected a few times. Antigen specificity is unknown. An equimolar mix of two oligonucleotides served as the beta constant-region primer for TRBC1 and TRBC2. Ligated cDNA was amplified by four rounds of PCR with nested alpha and beta constant-region primers and SP2. MiXCR, run by TCRdb on the UMI-ligation and nested PCR reads, gives a single entry per CDR3 protein. The profile shows more than 100,000 distinct CDR3 sequences, 36% of them singletons. After the first PCR, alpha and beta chain libraries were processed separately. Germline CDR1 is SGHDN and CDR2 is FVKESK. The germline V and J ends were trimmed by 5 bases and 4 bases, with 21 bases remaining between them. The CDR3 extends over 17 amino acids.

Sequenced input: central memory CD4+ T cells from blood. The rearrangement links TRBV14 to TRBJ2-1; D could derive from TRBD1 or TRBD2 (5 bases each). This clonotype originated in a human donor in good health. CDR3 loop: CASSLVKRREGYNEQFF. The CDR3 coding sequence is TGTGCCAGCAGCTTGGTTAAGAGAAGAGAGGGGTACAATGAGCAGTTCTTC. Based on the CDR3 plus reference TRBV14 and TRBJ2-1, the full variable domain is EAGVTQFPSHSVIEKGQTVTLRCDPISGHDNLYWYRRVMGKEIKFLLHFVKESKQDESGMPNNRFLAERTGGTYSTLKVQPAELEDSGVYFCASSLVKRREGYNEQFFGPGTRLTVL.